The 6 T cell receptor beta chains in this list originate from one sample, sequenced in a study of PD-1 blockade in mismatch repair-deficient tumors. The data were produced by immunoSEQ multiplex PCR, yet TCRdb's version contains in-frame clones alone and is incomplete. This table holds 60,000 to 75,000 clones, approximately 88% found once. Sequencing was performed on peripheral blood, taken 52 weeks after starting pembrolizumab. Source of these receptors: an adult with mismatch repair-deficient cancer.

The J gene is TRBJ2-7, the V gene TRBV29-1; D is ambiguous. V lost 5 bases and J 3 bases, leaving 14 bases between the germline ends. CDR1 and CDR2 from the germline V gene are SQVTM and ANQGSEA. This CDR3 region has 13 residues. For the CDR3, the DNA is TGCAGCGTTACCGGTGAACCGAGCTACGAGCAGTACTTC. It yields the protein CSVTGEPSYEQYF.

This chain connects TRBV28 to TRBJ1-2, with unresolved D. Trimming removed 1 base from V and 6 bases from J, with 18 bases in between. The CDR3 runs to 16 residues. The germline V gene encodes CDR1 MDHEN and CDR2 SYDVKM. CDR3 sequence reads: CASSLFLPLPTDGYTF. CDR3 nucleotides: TGTGCCAGCAGTTTATTTCTACCACTCCCAACGGATGGCTACACCTTC.

V usage is TRBV10-2 and J usage is TRBJ1-5; 9 bases agree with TRBD1. V gave up 4 bases and J gave up 2 bases; unmatched junction bases: 6. The CDR3 has 16 residues. The germline V gene encodes CDR1 WSHSY and CDR2 SAAADI. CDR3 nucleotides: TGCGCCAGCAGTGTAGGGGACAGGGCGGGCAATCAGCCCCAGCATTTT. This sequence encodes CASSVGDRAGNQPQHF.

The J gene is TRBJ1-1, the V gene TRBV27; the match to TRBD1 covers 7 bases. Germline CDR1 MNHEY, CDR2 SMNVEV (reference sequence). This CDR3 spans 14 amino acids. Trimming cost V 5 bases and J 5 bases; bases outside gene matches: 8. Here the CDR3 reads CASSGTVGGTEAFF. The CDR3 nucleotides are TGTGCCAGCAGTGGGACAGTCGGGGGAACTGAAGCTTTCTTT.

This chain connects TRBV29-1 to TRBJ2-7; no clear D gene. V was shortened by 4 bases and J by 6 bases, with 10 bases between the two germline ends. The CDR3 spans 11 residues. Germline lookup yields CDR1 SQVTM and CDR2 ANQGSEA. CDR3 region: CSVVSPIEQYF. The CDR3 DNA reads TGCAGCGTTGTTTCCCCTATCGAGCAGTACTTC.

This chain uses TRBV11-2 with TRBJ2-7, with D unresolved. This CDR3 region has 15 residues. Between the trimmed V and J ends, which lost 0 bases and 3 bases, there was a span of 12 bases. Germline CDR1 and CDR2: SGHAT and FQNNGV. CDR3: CASSLESPQNYEQYF. CDR3 bases: TGTGCCAGCAGCTTAGAGTCTCCACAAAACTACGAGCAGTACTTC.